This T cell receptor (beta chain) was sequenced for a study of monozygotic twins with inflammatory bowel disease. Study-wide results and limits: Patients got different immunosuppressive treatments, which may have made their repertoires more variable.

TCRdb reanalyzed the 5' RACE reads and collapses them to one entry per CDR3 protein, without DNA. The sample spans over 110,000 distinct CDR3 sequences; the ten largest clones claim around 2.5%. In the case of this clonotype: What it binds is not known.

The sample was blood. This clonotype originated in a human donor with ulcerative colitis or Crohn's disease, or a healthy co-twin of an affected twin (not recorded which).

The CDR3: CASSARTGSYEQYF. The J gene is TRBJ2-7, the V gene TRBV11-1; checking the TCRdb D call of TRBD1 is not possible without DNA. Germline values: CDR1 SGHAT, CDR2 FQDESV (reference sequence). This CDR3 has 14 residues.